This is a list of T cell receptor beta chains from one sample in a study of T cell responses to AZD1222 COVID-19 vaccine. Libraries were prepared by immunoSEQ multiplex PCR; TCRdb keeps only in-frame clonotypes and omits some of them. The sample includes some 87,000 clones, around 91% of them seen just once. The sample was peripheral blood, taken on day 0 of AZD1222 vaccination. These receptors were taken from an adult in good health. Each CDR3 is given with its conserved first and last residue. D genes are given only for firm matches.

D	V	J	CDR3	DNA
TRBD1	TRBV28	TRBJ2-2	CASSSSLDRAWTGELFF	TGTGCCAGCAGTTCATCACTGGACAGGGCGTGGACCGGGGAGCTGTTTTTT
.	TRBV10-2	TRBJ1-2	CASSDRGGKIYGYTF	TGCGCCAGCAGTGATAGGGGGGGCAAAATCTATGGCTACACCTTC
.	TRBV4-3	TRBJ2-6	CASSQDSSQSGANVLTF	TGCGCCAGCAGCCAAGATTCGTCCCAGTCTGGGGCCAACGTCCTGACTTTC
.	TRBV5-1	TRBJ1-2	CASSLETEGRYGYTF	TGCGCCAGCAGCTTGGAGACAGAAGGGAGGTATGGCTACACCTTC
.	TRBV29-1	TRBJ1-1	CSVADSANTEAFF	TGCAGCGTTGCGGACAGCGCGAACACTGAAGCTTTCTTT
.	TRBV19	TRBJ2-2	CASSKSGAGELFF	TGTGCCAGTAGCAAATCAGGGGCCGGGGAGCTGTTTTTT
.	TRBV2	TRBJ1-2	CASSVPTGRTPDGYTF	TGTGCCAGCAGTGTCCCGACTGGCCGAACGCCTGATGGCTACACCTTC
.	TRBV25-1	TRBJ2-2	CAIRDGFNTGELFF	TGTGCCATCCGGGACGGATTTAACACCGGGGAGCTGTTTTTT
.	TRBV28	TRBJ2-7	CASSSTTGHFYEQYF	TGTGCCAGCAGTTCCACAACGGGACATTTCTACGAGCAGTACTTC
.	TRBV27	TRBJ2-3	CASSLKLEGSCTDTQYF	TGTGCCAGCAGTTTAAAACTAGAGGGTTCTTGCACAGATACGCAGTATTTT
TRBD2	TRBV14	TRBJ2-5	CASRRGLAGQETQYF	TGTGCCAGCCGCCGAGGGCTAGCGGGACAAGAGACCCAGTACTTC